This TCR beta chain was found in a study of human T cells and chemical hapten exposure. As for the study in general: Small volume differences among pooled libraries mainly caused per-sample TCR yield variation.

TCRdb itself ran the RACE reads through MiXCR, one entry per CDR3 protein. The sample has 350,000 to 400,000 distinct CDR3 sequences, around 5.5% seen once; the top ten hold 2.5% to 3%. This clonotype was observed many times. The CDR3 runs 12 residues. Trimming removed 3 bases from V and 9 bases from J, with 9 bases in between. The time point denotes: pre-sensitization, week 0. As for treatment: therapeutic diphenylcyclopropenone sensitization with weekly scalp DPC. The J gene is TRBJ1-5, the V gene TRBV12-3 or TRBV12-4, with D unresolved. The TCR comes from a woman aged 45-65 years with alopecia areata. Some clones in this sample may be carry-over from other donors' samples. The sample was whole blood, taken in connection with sensitization to the hapten diphenylcyclopropenone (DPC). CDR3 nucleotides: TGTGCCAGCAGTTTTCGGCCGGGGCCCCAGCATTTT. As protein: CASSFRPGPQHF.